Included here is one T cell receptor beta chain sequence, with context. This sample is part of a study of naive and memory T cell subsets. The beta constant-region primer was an equimolar mix of two oligonucleotides covering TRBC1 and TRBC2. TCRdb re-called the UMI-ligation and nested PCR reads through MiXCR, storing one row per CDR3 protein. Of about 85,000 distinct CDR3 sequences in the sample, over 10% were seen once. The germline gives CDR1 MNHNY, CDR2 SVGAGI (reference sequence). V lost 0 bases and J lost 0, with 13 bases in between. The CDR3 spans 17 residues. The sequence was collected from a human donor in good health. Sequencing was performed on central memory CD4+ T cells from blood. V and J are TRBV6-6 and TRBJ2-3, with D perhaps TRBD2 (6 bases). CDR3 region: CASSYSGGRGSTDTQYF. The CDR3 DNA reads as TGTGCCAGCAGTTACTCGGGAGGACGCGGAAGCACAGATACGCAGTATTTT.